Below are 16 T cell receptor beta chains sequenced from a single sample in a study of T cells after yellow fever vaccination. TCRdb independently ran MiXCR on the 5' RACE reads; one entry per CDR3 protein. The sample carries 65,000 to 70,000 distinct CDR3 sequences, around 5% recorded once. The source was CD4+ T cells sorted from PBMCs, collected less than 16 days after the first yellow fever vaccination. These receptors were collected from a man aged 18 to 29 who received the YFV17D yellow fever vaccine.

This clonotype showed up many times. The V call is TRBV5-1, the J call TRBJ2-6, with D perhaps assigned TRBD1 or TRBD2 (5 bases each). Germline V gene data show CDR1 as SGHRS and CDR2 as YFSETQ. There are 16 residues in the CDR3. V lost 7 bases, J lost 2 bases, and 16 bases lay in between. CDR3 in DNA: TGCGCCAGCCGCCCCCTTTGGGACCCTGGGGCCAACGTCCTGACTTTC. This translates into CASRPLWDPGANVLTF. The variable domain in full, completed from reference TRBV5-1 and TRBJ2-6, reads KAGVTQTPRYLIKTRGQQVTLSCSPISGHRSVSWYQQTPGQGLQFLFEYFSETQRNKGNFPGRFSGRQFSNSRSEMNVSTLELGDSALYLCASRPLWDPGANVLTFGAGSRLTVL.

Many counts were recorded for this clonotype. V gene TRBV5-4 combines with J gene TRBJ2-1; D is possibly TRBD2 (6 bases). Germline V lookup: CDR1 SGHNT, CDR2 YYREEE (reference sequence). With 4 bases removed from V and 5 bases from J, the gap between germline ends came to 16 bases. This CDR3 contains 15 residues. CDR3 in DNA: TGTGCCAGCAGCGCACCCGGGGGAAACGACAATGAGCAGTTCTTC. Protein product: CASSAPGGNDNEQFF.

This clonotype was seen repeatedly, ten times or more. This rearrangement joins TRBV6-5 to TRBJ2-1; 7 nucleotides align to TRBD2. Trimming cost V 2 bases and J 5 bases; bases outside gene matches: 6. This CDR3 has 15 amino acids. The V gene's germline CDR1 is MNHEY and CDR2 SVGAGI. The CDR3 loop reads CASSYGSGTNNEQFF. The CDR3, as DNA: TGTGCCAGCAGTTACGGTTCTGGGACTAACAATGAGCAGTTCTTC.

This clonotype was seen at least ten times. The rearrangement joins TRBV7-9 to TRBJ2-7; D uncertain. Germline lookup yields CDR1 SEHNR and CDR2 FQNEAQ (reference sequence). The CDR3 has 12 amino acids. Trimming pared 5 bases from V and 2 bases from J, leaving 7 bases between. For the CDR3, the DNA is TGTGCCAGCAGCCTGGTACCCTACGAGCAGTACTTC. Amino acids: CASSLVPYEQYF.

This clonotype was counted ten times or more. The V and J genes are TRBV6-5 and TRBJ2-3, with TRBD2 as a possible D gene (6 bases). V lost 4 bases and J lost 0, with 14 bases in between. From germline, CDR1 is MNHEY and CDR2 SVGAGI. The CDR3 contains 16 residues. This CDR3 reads CASSWFGGSSTDTQYF. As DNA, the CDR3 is TGTGCCAGCAGTTGGTTCGGGGGTTCTAGCACAGATACGCAGTATTTT.

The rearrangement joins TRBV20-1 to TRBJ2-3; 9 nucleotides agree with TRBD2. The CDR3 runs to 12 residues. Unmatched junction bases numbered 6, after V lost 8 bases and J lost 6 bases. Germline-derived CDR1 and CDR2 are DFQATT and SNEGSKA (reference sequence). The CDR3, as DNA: TGCAGTCTCGCGGGGGGGGGGGATACGCAGTATTTT. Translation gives CSLAGGGDTQYF.

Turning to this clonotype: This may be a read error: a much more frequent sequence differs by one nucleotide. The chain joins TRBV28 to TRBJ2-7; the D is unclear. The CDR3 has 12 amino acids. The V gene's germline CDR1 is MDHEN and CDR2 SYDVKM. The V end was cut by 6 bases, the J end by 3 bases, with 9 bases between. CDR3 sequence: CASRFKGYEQYV. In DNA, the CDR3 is TGTGCCAGCAGGTTTAAGGGCTACGAGCAGTACGTC.

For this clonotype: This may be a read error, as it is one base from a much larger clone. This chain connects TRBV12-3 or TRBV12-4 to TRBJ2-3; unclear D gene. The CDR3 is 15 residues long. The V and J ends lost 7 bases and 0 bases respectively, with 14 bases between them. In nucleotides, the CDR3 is TGTGCCAGCAACCCGAATGGGTCCAGCACAGATACGCAGTATTTT. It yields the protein CASNPNGSSTDTQYF.

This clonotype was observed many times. The CDR3 region has the DNA TGCAGTGCTAGATGGGGGGCTACTTACGAGCAGTACTTC. It yields the protein CSARWGATYEQYF. The rearrangement uses TRBV20-1 and TRBJ2-7; D is perhaps TRBD1 or TRBD2 (6 bases each). This CDR3 has 13 residues. Germline CDR1 DFQATT, CDR2 SNEGSKA (reference sequence). The germline V and J ends were trimmed by 2 bases and 4 bases, with 12 bases remaining between them.

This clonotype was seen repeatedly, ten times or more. CDR3 in DNA: TGCAGTGCGCGAGCAGGGGGCAACTACGAGCAGTACTTC. Translated, it gives CSARAGGNYEQYF. The chain recombines TRBV20-1 with TRBJ2-7, with TRBD1 matching 8 bases. V dropped 6 bases and J dropped 3; count of bases not matched to a gene: 7. The CDR3 covers 13 residues. CDR1 DFQATT and CDR2 SNEGSKA come from the germline V gene (reference sequence).

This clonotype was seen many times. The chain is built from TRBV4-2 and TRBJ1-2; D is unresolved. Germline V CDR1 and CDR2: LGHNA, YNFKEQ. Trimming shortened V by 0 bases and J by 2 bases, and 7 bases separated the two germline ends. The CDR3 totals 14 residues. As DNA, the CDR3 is TGTGCCAGCAGCCAAGAGAGAGAGAACTATGGCTACACCTTC. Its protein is CASSQERENYGYTF.

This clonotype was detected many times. Here the CDR3 reads CASSSMSQGNTEAFF. The CDR3 DNA reads TGTGCCAGCAGCTCGATGTCCCAGGGGAACACTGAAGCTTTCTTT. J is TRBJ1-1 and V is TRBV7-2; weak D call: TRBD1 (5 bases). The CDR3 has 15 amino acids. Trimming took off 4 bases at V and 1 base at J, with 13 bases between the two ends. The germline V gene encodes CDR1 SGHTA and CDR2 FQGNSA.

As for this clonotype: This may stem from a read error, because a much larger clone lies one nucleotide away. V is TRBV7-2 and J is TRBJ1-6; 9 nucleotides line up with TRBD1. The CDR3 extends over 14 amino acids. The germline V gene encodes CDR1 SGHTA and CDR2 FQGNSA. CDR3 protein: CARSWDRAHSPLHF. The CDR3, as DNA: TGTGCCAGAAGCTGGGACAGGGCCCATTCACCCCTCCACTTT.

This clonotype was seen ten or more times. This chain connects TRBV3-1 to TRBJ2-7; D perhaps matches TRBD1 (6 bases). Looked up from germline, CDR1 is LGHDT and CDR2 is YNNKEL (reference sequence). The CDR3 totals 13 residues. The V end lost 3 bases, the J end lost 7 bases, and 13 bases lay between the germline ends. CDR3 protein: CASSQGLRGEQYF. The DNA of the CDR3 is TGTGCCAGCAGCCAGGGCCTAAGGGGGGAGCAGTACTTC.

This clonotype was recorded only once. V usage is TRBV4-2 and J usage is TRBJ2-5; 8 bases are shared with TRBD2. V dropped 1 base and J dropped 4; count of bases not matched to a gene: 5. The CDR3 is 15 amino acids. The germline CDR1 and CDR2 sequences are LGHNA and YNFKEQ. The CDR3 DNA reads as TGTGCCAGCAGCCAAGGAAGCGGGGGTGGAGAGACCCAGTACTTC. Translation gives CASSQGSGGGETQYF.

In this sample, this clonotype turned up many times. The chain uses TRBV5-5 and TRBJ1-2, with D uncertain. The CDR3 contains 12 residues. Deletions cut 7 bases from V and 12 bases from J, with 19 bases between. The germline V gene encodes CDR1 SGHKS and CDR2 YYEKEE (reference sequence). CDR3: CASGIFGGVDTF. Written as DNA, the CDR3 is TGTGCCAGCGGGATATTCGGAGGTGTGGACACCTTC.